A single sample gave rise to the 32 T cell receptor beta chains below, sequenced in a study of blood T cell repertoires in COVID-19. The assay was immunoSEQ multiplex PCR, and TCRdb's table has in-frame clones only and misses some. The table includes around 100,000 clones, more than 75% detected once. Sequencing was done on a sample of peripheral blood. The receptors here all came from a man aged 55 to 70 with active or convalescent COVID-19.

The CDR3 sequence: CASKTGGHGYTF. The CDR3 DNA follows: TGTGCCAGCAAGACAGGGGGTCATGGCTACACCTTC. J is TRBJ1-2 and V is TRBV6-5; 9 nucleotides align to TRBD1. V shed 7 bases, J shed 6 bases, and the junction held 3 bases outside the gene matches. The CDR3 is 12 residues long. Germline V lookup: CDR1 MNHEY, CDR2 SVGAGI.

This clone has a single count. The genes are TRBV27 and TRBJ2-7, with 10 bases that match TRBD1. Trimming took 4 bases from V and 3 from J; bases not matched to a gene: 0. Germline CDR1 is MNHEY and CDR2 is SMNVEV (reference sequence). The CDR3 is 13 residues long. The CDR3 reads CASSWDRGYEQYF. The CDR3 DNA is TGTGCCAGCAGTTGGGACAGGGGCTACGAGCAGTACTTC.

This rearrangement joins TRBV12-3 or TRBV12-4 to TRBJ1-2, with D hard to call. V was shortened by 6 bases and J by 4 bases, with 12 bases between the two germline ends. CDR3 length: 13 residues. CDR3 nucleotides: TGTGCCAGCAGCTTGAATGGAGGCTATGGCTACACCTTC. Protein: CASSLNGGYGYTF.

A single count supports this clone. The V and J genes are TRBV7-9 and TRBJ1-2, with D possibly being TRBD1 (6 bases). Per the germline V gene, CDR1 is SEHNR and CDR2 is FQNEAQ (reference sequence). V was trimmed by 8 bases and J by 4 bases, leaving 14 bases between them. The CDR3 spans 13 residues. For the CDR3, the DNA is TGTGCCAGCGACTCGACAGGATCCTATGGCTACACCTTC. Translated: CASDSTGSYGYTF.

The chain links TRBV6-5 to TRBJ2-1; TRBD1 matches 7 bases. V lost 6 bases, J lost 5 bases, and 10 bases stayed unmatched. Germline CDR1 is MNHEY and CDR2 is SVGAGI. CDR3 length equals 15 residues. CDR3 bases: TGTGCCAGCAGAGCCCAAGACAGGGTCCACAATGAGCAGTTCTTC. Its translation: CASRAQDRVHNEQFF.

V is TRBV18 and J is TRBJ2-2; 9 nucleotides align to TRBD2. The CDR3 loop spans 17 amino acids. Germline CDR1 KGHSH, CDR2 LQKENI. V was pared by 4 bases and J by 6 bases, with 12 bases of the junction left unmatched. The CDR3 protein is CASSHLAGTVISGELFF. The CDR3 DNA sequence: TGTGCCAGCTCACACCTAGCGGGGACAGTTATTTCCGGGGAGCTGTTTTTT. The entire variable domain, with the rest obtained from reference TRBV18 and TRBJ2-2, is as follows: NAGVMQNPRHLVRRRGQEARLRCSPMKGHSHVYWYRQLPEEGLKFMVYLQKENIIDESGMPKERFSAEFPKEGPSILRIQQVVRGDSAAYFCASSHLAGTVISGELFFGEGSRLTVL.

The V call is TRBV28, the J call TRBJ1-4; 9 bases map to TRBD1. CDR1 and CDR2 from the germline V gene are MDHEN and SYDVKM. V shed 6 bases, J shed 8 bases, and the junction held 7 bases outside the gene matches. The CDR3 is 14 residues long. CDR3 DNA sequence: TGTGCCAGCAGAATGGGACAGGGAGGAGAAAAACTGTTTTTT. Protein sequence: CASRMGQGGEKLFF.

The chain has TRBV4-3 and TRBJ1-4; TRBD1 agrees at 7 bases. Losses at the gene ends were 0 bases for V and 3 bases for J; bases not matched to a gene: 1. This CDR3 is 15 amino acids long. CDR1 and CDR2 from the germline V gene are LGHNA and YSLEER. CDR3 protein: CASSQEGQPNEKLFF. The CDR3 nucleotides are TGCGCCAGCAGCCAAGAGGGACAGCCTAATGAAAAACTGTTTTTT.

The V gene is TRBV5-5, the J gene TRBJ2-5; 7 positions agree with TRBD1. Germline CDR1 is SGHKS and CDR2 is YYEKEE (reference sequence). The CDR3 consists of 16 residues. The V segment lost 6 bases and the J segment 4 bases; nucleotides outside the gene matches: 15. The CDR3 loop reads CASMPTGERRRETQYF. As DNA, the CDR3 is TGTGCCAGCATGCCCACAGGGGAGCGGCGGCGAGAGACCCAGTACTTC.

This chain joins TRBV5-1 and TRBJ2-3; TRBD2 agrees at 8 bases. The ends lost 5 bases at V and 3 bases at J; junction bases unmatched: 17. Per the germline V gene, CDR1 is SGHRS and CDR2 is YFSETQ. The CDR3 covers 18 residues. The chain's CDR3 is CASSPGTSGVVRTDTQYF. In nucleotides, the CDR3 is TGCGCCAGCAGTCCCGGGACTAGTGGGGTCGTGAGGACAGATACGCAGTATTTT. The whole variable domain, filled in from reference TRBV5-1 and TRBJ2-3, reads KAGVTQTPRYLIKTRGQQVTLSCSPISGHRSVSWYQQTPGQGLQFLFEYFSETQRNKGNFPGRFSGRQFSNSRSEMNVSTLELGDSALYLCASSPGTSGVVRTDTQYFGPGTRLTVL.

The rearrangement joins TRBV9 to TRBJ2-7, with TRBD1 matching 7 bases. CDR3 size: 15 residues. V dropped 3 bases and J dropped 6; count of bases not matched to a gene: 12. Germline V gene sequence: CDR1 SGDLS, CDR2 YYNGEE. The DNA of the CDR3 is TGTGCCAGCAGCGCTGGACAGGCGTTTGTTTCCGAGCAGTACTTC. Its translation is CASSAGQAFVSEQYF.

A word on this clone: The sample has other DNA sequences that encode this CDR3 too. The gene calls are TRBV5-1 and TRBJ1-3; 9 bases line up with TRBD1. Trimming cost V 4 bases and J 3 bases; bases outside gene matches: 5. The CDR3 has 15 amino acids. Germline values: CDR1 SGHRS, CDR2 YFSETQ. CDR3 nucleotides: TGCGCCAGCAGCCCGGGACAGGGTAATGGAAACACCATATATTTT. Amino acids: CASSPGQGNGNTIYF.

The chain links TRBV7-3 to TRBJ1-2; D remains ambiguous. The CDR3 is 13 amino acids. Looked up from germline, CDR1 is SGHTA and CDR2 is FQGTGA. The V end lost 4 bases, the J end lost 0 bases, and 6 bases lay between the germline ends. The CDR3 DNA reads TGTGCCAGCAGCTCACAGCCTAACTATGGCTACACCTTC. Residues: CASSSQPNYGYTF.

This clone was found a few times. The V gene is TRBV12-3 or TRBV12-4, the J gene TRBJ2-2; tentatively, D is TRBD2 (5 bases). The CDR3 covers 12 residues. Deletions cut 6 bases from V and 8 bases from J, with 10 bases between. The CDR3 DNA sequence: TGTGCCAGCAGCCCCGGACTGGGGGAGCTGTTTTTT. Its protein product is CASSPGLGELFF.

The chain has TRBV30 and TRBJ2-6; no clear D. Deletions cut 2 bases from V and 4 bases from J, with 9 bases between. Germline CDR1 is GTSNPN and CDR2 is SVGIG (reference sequence). The CDR3 spans 14 residues. The CDR3 DNA reads TGTGCCTGGAGTCTTATTTCCGGGGCCAACGTCCTGACTTTC. Amino acids: CAWSLISGANVLTF.

This chain uses TRBV7-3 with TRBJ2-1, with 9 bases identical to TRBD2. The CDR3 covers 15 residues. Germline V gene lookup returns CDR1 SGHTA and CDR2 FQGTGA. Trimming removed 1 base from V and 4 bases from J; junction bases left unmatched: 2. DNA of the CDR3: TGTGCCAGCAGCTTAATGAGCGGGAGGTACAATGAGCAGTTCTTC. This gives the protein CASSLMSGRYNEQFF. Together with reference TRBV7-3 and TRBJ2-1, the CDR3 gives the full variable domain: GAGVSQTPSNKVTEKGKYVELRCDPISGHTALYWYRQSLGQGPEFLIYFQGTGAADDSGLPNDRFFAVRPEGSVSTLKIQRTERGDSAVYLCASSLMSGRYNEQFFGPGTRLTVL.

This chain uses TRBV5-6 with TRBJ1-5, with 8 bases lining up with TRBD1. The CDR3 sequence is 13 residues long. V shed 4 bases and J 7 bases; nucleotides not matched to a gene: 4. The germline CDR1 and CDR2 sequences are SGHDT and YYEEEE. The CDR3: CASSPTGAQPQHF. The CDR3 DNA reads as TGTGCCAGCAGCCCGACAGGGGCCCAGCCCCAGCATTTT.

V is TRBV28 and J is TRBJ1-4, with 8 bases matching TRBD1. The germline CDR1 and CDR2 sequences are MDHEN and SYDVKM. CDR3 length: 15 amino acids. J gave up 8 bases and V 5 bases, and 10 bases lay outside the gene matches. This chain's CDR3 is CASSPGTGAGEKLFF. The DNA of the CDR3 is TGTGCCAGCAGTCCTGGGACAGGAGCTGGGGAAAAACTGTTTTTT.

CDR3 nucleotide sequence: TGCGCCAGCAGCCTAGTTCTGGCTAGCGGGCTCAATGAGCAGTTCTTC. Protein product: CASSLVLASGLNEQFF. The rearrangement uses TRBV4-1 and TRBJ2-1; 8 bases match TRBD2. After removal of 4 bases from V and 6 bases from J, the junction contained 11 bases not matched to a gene. The CDR3 contains 16 residues. Germline V gives CDR1 MGHRA, CDR2 YSYEKL.

The chain recombines TRBV9 with TRBJ2-3; D is undetermined. V shed 4 bases and J shed 5 bases, with 11 bases lying between them. The CDR3 is made up of 13 amino acids. Germline CDR1 and CDR2: SGDLS and YYNGEE. The CDR3 coding sequence is TGTGCCAGCAGCCTCCAAGCTCTAGATACGCAGTATTTT. Its translation is CASSLQALDTQYF.

This chain connects TRBV28 to TRBJ2-3, with 10 bases matching TRBD1. The germline V gene has CDR1 MDHEN and CDR2 SYDVKM. The CDR3 spans 16 residues. V lost 4 bases, J lost 6 bases, and 10 bases stayed unmatched. This CDR3 is CASSSSGTGAMDTQYF. DNA for the CDR3: TGTGCCAGCAGTTCATCCGGGACAGGGGCCATGGATACGCAGTATTTT.

The chain is built from TRBV2 and TRBJ2-3; D may be TRBD2 (5 bases). The CDR3 is made up of 12 amino acids. V gave up 3 bases and J gave up 6 bases, with 7 bases separating them. Germline V lookup: CDR1 SNHLY, CDR2 FYNNEI. Here the CDR3 reads CASSERGDTQYF. CDR3 nucleotide sequence: TGTGCCAGCAGTGAGCGAGGGGATACGCAGTATTTT.

CDR3 amino acids: CAWRTAMNTEAFF. In DNA form, the CDR3 reads TGTGCCTGGAGGACAGCGATGAACACTGAAGCTTTCTTT. The chain uses TRBV30 and TRBJ1-1; D possibly corresponds to TRBD1 (5 bases). V dropped 3 bases and J dropped 0 bases, with 8 bases sitting between them. Looked up from germline, CDR1 is GTSNPN and CDR2 is SVGIG (reference sequence). CDR3 size: 13 residues. Complete variable domain (other parts from reference TRBV30 and TRBJ1-1): SQTIHQWPATLVQPVGSPLSLECTVEGTSNPNLYWYRQAAGRGLQLLFYSVGIGQISSEVPQNLSASRPQDRQFILSSKKLLLSDSGFYLCAWRTAMNTEAFFGQGTRLTVV.

The chain uses TRBV23-1 and TRBJ1-2, with D uncertain. TRBV23-1 is an ORF for which the function is uncertain. The germline V and J ends were trimmed by 7 bases and 6 bases, with 12 bases remaining between them. This CDR3 contains 12 residues. The CDR3 nucleotides are TGCGCCAGCAAATGCAGGTTCAATGGCTACACCTTC. This gives the protein CASKCRFNGYTF.

The J gene is TRBJ1-2, the V gene TRBV7-9, with D hard to call. Germline CDR1 SEHNR, CDR2 FQNEAQ (reference sequence). Trimming removed 4 bases from V and 4 bases from J, with 10 bases in between. The CDR3 is 13 residues long. CDR3 nucleotide sequence: TGTGCCAGCAGCTCATCACTCGTCTATGGCTACACCTTC. Protein: CASSSSLVYGYTF.

This clone was seen only a few times. The V call is TRBV6-5, the J call TRBJ1-1; tentatively, D is TRBD1 (6 bases). CDR1 and CDR2 from the germline V gene are MNHEY and SVGAGI. The CDR3 spans 15 residues. V shed 8 bases and J shed 2 bases, with 18 bases lying between them. The CDR3 region is CASPEDGGVNTEAFF. The CDR3 DNA reads as TGTGCCAGCCCAGAAGATGGGGGCGTAAACACTGAAGCTTTCTTT.

This clone was seen just once. J is TRBJ2-7 and V is TRBV11-2, with D possibly TRBD2 on 5 matching bases. The germline V gene encodes CDR1 SGHAT and CDR2 FQNNGV. The V end lost 4 bases, the J end lost 0 bases, and 7 bases lay between the germline ends. The CDR3 contains 13 residues. The CDR3 reads CASSSGLSYEQYV. CDR3 DNA sequence: TGTGCCAGCAGCTCAGGACTCTCCTACGAGCAGTACGTC.

The gene calls are TRBV10-3 and TRBJ2-1, with 7 bases matching TRBD2. Unmatched junction bases numbered 10, after V lost 11 bases and J lost 6 bases. The CDR3 runs to 13 residues. Germline V gene data show CDR1 as ENHRY and CDR2 as SYGVKD. The DNA of the CDR3 is TGTGCCTCCGCCGGGACTACTTCCAATGAGCAGTTCTTC. It codes for CASAGTTSNEQFF.

V and J are TRBV19 and TRBJ1-2; weak D call: TRBD1 (5 bases). Germline V gene sequence: CDR1 LNHDA, CDR2 SQIVND (reference sequence). V was pared by 10 bases and J by 4 bases, with 19 bases between. The CDR3 covers 14 residues. The CDR3 protein is CATRRAGRSYGYTF. In DNA form, the CDR3 reads TGTGCCACTCGGCGAGCGGGACGCTCCTATGGCTACACCTTC.

The J gene is TRBJ1-2, the V gene TRBV28; D is perhaps TRBD1 (6 bases). The V gene lost 4 bases and the J gene lost 7 bases, with 10 bases spanning the gap. The CDR3 is 12 residues long. CDR1 and CDR2 from the germline V gene are MDHEN and SYDVKM. This chain's CDR3 is CASSSNRVGYTF. The CDR3 region has the DNA TGTGCCAGCAGTTCCAACAGGGTTGGCTACACCTTC.

V usage is TRBV5-5 and J usage is TRBJ1-2, with TRBD1 identical over 8 bases. Germline CDR1 reads SGHKS; CDR2 reads YYEKEE (reference sequence). The CDR3 length is 18 residues. V trimming: 4 bases; J trimming: 4 bases; junction bases outside the gene matches: 18. CDR3 in amino acids: CASSLRTGSPLGAYGYTF. CDR3 nucleotide sequence: TGTGCCAGCAGCCTACGGACAGGGTCTCCCTTGGGGGCCTATGGCTACACCTTC.

The chain joins TRBV12-3 or TRBV12-4 to TRBJ1-5; no reliable D call. V was cut by 7 bases and J by 10 bases, with 11 bases left in between. This CDR3 is 11 amino acids long. The CDR3: CASTGDGPQHF. For the CDR3, the DNA is TGTGCCAGCACCGGAGACGGACCCCAGCATTTT.